This T cell receptor (beta chain) was identified during a study of T-cell memory formation after mild COVID-19. This clonotype showed up just a few times. Its antigen is unknown. The V end lost 3 bases, the J end lost 5 bases, and 8 bases lay between the germline ends. CDR1 SGHRS and CDR2 YFSETQ come from the germline V gene. This CDR3 has 12 amino acids. Study outcomes and limitations: There were some responding clones in pre-infection memory, which suggested that cross-reactive memory had joined. Later expanders leaned CD4+, whereas day 15 to 85 contracting clones were balanced CD4/CD8.

In TCRdb, the 5' RACE reads were re-called with MiXCR into one record per CDR3 protein. The sample comprises hundreds of thousands of distinct CDR3 sequences, roughly 21% of which are singletons, and around 13% rests with the top ten. This chain connects TRBV5-1 to TRBJ1-2, with D maybe TRBD1 (5 bases). This sequence was found in an adult woman who had mild COVID-19 (a few samples of this study predate the infection). Cell type and time point are not known. Specimen: PBMCs or a T cell subset sorted from them (not recorded which). This chain's CDR3 is CASSWEGYGYTF. DNA for the CDR3: TGCGCCAGCAGCTGGGAGGGGTATGGCTACACCTTC.